This entry lists 4 T cell receptor beta chains sequenced from one sample in a study of blood T cell repertoires in COVID-19. TCRdb keeps only in-frame clones here, not all; method: immunoSEQ multiplex PCR. This sample has around 140,000 clones, with roughly 81% found just once. Material for sequencing was PBMCs or T cells enriched from blood (not recorded which). All receptors come from a woman in her forties or fifties with acute COVID-19.

The V call is TRBV7-3, the J call TRBJ2-7; TRBD1 agrees at 7 bases. The J segment lost 7 bases and the V segment lost 6 bases, leaving 9 bases of the junction unmatched. CDR3 length equals 13 residues. Per the germline V gene, CDR1 is SGHTA and CDR2 is FQGTGA. In DNA, the CDR3 is TGTGCCAGCAGTCGTAGACAGGGACAAGAGCAGTACTTC. It specifies CASSRRQGQEQYF. Looking up the rest from reference TRBV7-3 and TRBJ2-7 gives the full variable domain: GAGVSQTPSNKVTEKGKYVELRCDPISGHTALYWYRQSLGQGPEFLIYFQGTGAADDSGLPNDRFFAVRPEGSVSTLKIQRTERGDSAVYLCASSRRQGQEQYFGPGTRLTVT.

The chain uses TRBV11-2 and TRBJ2-1, with unresolved D. Germline CDR1 reads SGHAT; CDR2 reads FQNNGV. This CDR3 is built from 13 residues. V was trimmed by 1 base and J by 3 bases, leaving 4 bases between them. The CDR3 bases are TGTGCCAGCAGCTTAGGGAGCTACAATGAGCAGTTCTTC. It yields the protein CASSLGSYNEQFF.

This rearrangement joins TRBV2 to TRBJ2-3; D unresolved. V gave up 8 bases and J gave up 0 bases, with 15 bases separating them. CDR3 length equals 15 residues. The germline V gene encodes CDR1 SNHLY and CDR2 FYNNEI. CDR3 amino acids: CASRRGELSTDTQYF. In DNA form, the CDR3 reads TGTGCCAGCCGTCGCGGCGAGTTAAGCACAGATACGCAGTATTTT.

The genes are TRBV30 and TRBJ2-7, with D maybe TRBD1 (5 bases). This CDR3 is built from 14 residues. Trimming removed 0 bases at V and 5 bases at J, with 14 bases between. The germline V gene encodes CDR1 GTSNPN and CDR2 SVGIG (reference sequence). CDR3 nucleotide sequence: TGTGCCTGGAGTGTGAATCAGGGAAGGAACGAGCAGTACTTC. Residues: CAWSVNQGRNEQYF.